The T cell receptor (beta chain) described here comes from a study of early T cells in non-severe SARS-CoV-2 infection. The V end lost 2 bases, the J end lost 2 bases, and 4 bases lay between the germline ends. The CDR3 is 11 residues long. From germline, CDR1 is DFQATT and CDR2 SNEGSKA (reference sequence). Unique molecular identifiers were added to individual cDNA molecules. MiXCR, applied by TCRdb to the 5' RACE reads, yields one record per CDR3 protein. The sample lists roughly 63,000 distinct CDR3 sequences, roughly 12% occurring once. Sequenced material: whole blood. The source is an adult who was a healthcare worker with PCR-confirmed SARS-CoV-2 infection or an uninfected control (not recorded which). This chain joins TRBV20-1 and TRBJ2-7; D remains ambiguous. The CDR3 DNA sequence: TGCAGTGCTAGACGGGCCTACGAGCAGTACTTC. Its protein is CSARRAYEQYF.